This T cell receptor beta chain is from a study of T cell responses to AZD1222 COVID-19 vaccine. Findings and limits, study-wide: Spike-specific TCR breadth and depth rose after two AZD1222 doses. Donors in the cohort were predominantly white British and more often female, and clonal diversity was possibly underestimated. It was only six AZD1222 recipients who were seropositive at baseline.

Pooled together were second doses at about 4 or about 12 weeks. With respect to this clone: Its antigen is currently unknown.

The CDR3 has 15 amino acids. Deletions cut 2 bases from V and 2 bases from J, with 10 bases between. Germline V gives CDR1 SGHRS, CDR2 YFSETQ. TCRdb's table, derived via immunoSEQ multiplex PCR, lists solely in-frame clones and lacks some. This table has under 70,000 clones, roughly three quarters appearing once. This TCR derives from an adult who received the AZD1222 COVID-19 vaccine. This chain connects TRBV5-1 to TRBJ1-4, with a tentative D call TRBD1 (5 bases). Sequences were derived from peripheral blood, sampled 28 days after the second AZD1222 dose. The CDR3 coding sequence is TGCGCCAGCAGCTTCTCCGGGACTACTAATGAAAAACTGTTTTTT. Translation: CASSFSGTTNEKLFF. Combining the CDR3 with reference TRBV5-1 and TRBJ1-4 gives the whole variable domain KAGVTQTPRYLIKTRGQQVTLSCSPISGHRSVSWYQQTPGQGLQFLFEYFSETQRNKGNFPGRFSGRQFSNSRSEMNVSTLELGDSALYLCASSFSGTTNEKLFFGSGTQLSVL.